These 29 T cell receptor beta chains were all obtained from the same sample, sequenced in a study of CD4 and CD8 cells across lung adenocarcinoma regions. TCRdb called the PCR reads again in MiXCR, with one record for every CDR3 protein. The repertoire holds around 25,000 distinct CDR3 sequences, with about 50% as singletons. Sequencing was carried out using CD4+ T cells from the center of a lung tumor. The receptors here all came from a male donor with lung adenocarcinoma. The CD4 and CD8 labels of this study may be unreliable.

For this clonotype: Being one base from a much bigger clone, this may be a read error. The DNA of the CDR3 is TGTGCCAGCAGCTTAGTCAGGCCCAATGAGCAGTACTTC. Its translation: CASSLVRPNEQYF. This chain joins TRBV11-3 and TRBJ2-5; no reliable D call. V lost 1 base, J lost 11 bases, and 14 bases lay in between. Germline loops: CDR1 SGHNT, CDR2 YENEEA. The CDR3 runs 13 residues.

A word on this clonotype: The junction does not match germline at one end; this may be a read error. The DNA for the CDR3 is TGTGCCAGGAGTCACGGGGAAGGGCACAAAGATACCCAGTACTTC. Translation gives CARSHGEGHKDTQYF. The chain has TRBV6-5 and TRBJ2-5; tentatively, D is TRBD2 (5 bases). CDR1 and CDR2 (germline): MNHEY, SVGAGI. The CDR3 loop spans 15 amino acids.

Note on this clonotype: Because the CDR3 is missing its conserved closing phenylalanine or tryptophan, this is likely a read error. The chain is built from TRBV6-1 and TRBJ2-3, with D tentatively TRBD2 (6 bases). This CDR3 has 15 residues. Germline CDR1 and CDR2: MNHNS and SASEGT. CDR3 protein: CASIPGLEGKDMQYC. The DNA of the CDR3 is TGTGCCAGCATCCCGGGACTGGAAGGCAAAGATATGCAGTATTGC.

The CDR3 sequence: CASSAGLLGEDQYF. DNA of the CDR3: TGTGCCAGCAGTGCGGGGCTGCTCGGGGAGGACCAGTACTTC. V and J are TRBV6-1 and TRBJ2-5, with D tentatively TRBD2 (6 bases). Germline lookup yields CDR1 MNHNS and CDR2 SASEGT. There are 14 residues in the CDR3. V lost 4 bases to trimming and J lost 10 bases, with 19 bases between them.

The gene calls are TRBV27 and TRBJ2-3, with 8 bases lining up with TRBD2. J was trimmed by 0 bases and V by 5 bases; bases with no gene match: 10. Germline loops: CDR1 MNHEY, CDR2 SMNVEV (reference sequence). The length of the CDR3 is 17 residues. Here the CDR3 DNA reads TGTGCCAGCAGTCCCCGGGGGGGGCTGGGAAGCACAGATACGCAGTATTTT. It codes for CASSPRGGLGSTDTQYF.

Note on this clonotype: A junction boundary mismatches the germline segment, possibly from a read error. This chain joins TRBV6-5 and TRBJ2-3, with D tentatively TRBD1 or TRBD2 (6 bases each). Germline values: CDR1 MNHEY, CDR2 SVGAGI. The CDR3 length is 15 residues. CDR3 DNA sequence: TGTGCCGCGGGGCACGGGGGCCGGAACCCAGAGACGCAGTATTTC. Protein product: CAAGHGGRNPETQYF.

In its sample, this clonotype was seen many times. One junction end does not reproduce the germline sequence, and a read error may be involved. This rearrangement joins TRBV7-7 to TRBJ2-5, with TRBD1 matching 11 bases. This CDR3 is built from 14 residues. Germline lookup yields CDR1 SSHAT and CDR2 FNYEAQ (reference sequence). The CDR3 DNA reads TGTGCTAGCAGCCGGGACAGGGGGCAAGAGACCCAGTACTTC. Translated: CASSRDRGQETQYF. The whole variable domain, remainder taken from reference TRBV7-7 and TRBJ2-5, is GAGVSQSPRYKVTKRGQDVTLRCDPISSHATLYWYQQALGQGPEFLTYFNYEAQPDKSGLPSDRFSAERPEGSISTLTIQRTEQRDSAMYRCASSRDRGQETQYFGPGTRLLVL.

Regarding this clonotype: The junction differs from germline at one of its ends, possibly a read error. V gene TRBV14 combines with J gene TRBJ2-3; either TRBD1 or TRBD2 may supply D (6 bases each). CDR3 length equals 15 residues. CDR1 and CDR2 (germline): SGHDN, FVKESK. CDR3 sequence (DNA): TGTGCCAGCAGGCAAGGGGGGACCAACCAAGATACGCAGTATTTC. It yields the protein CASRQGGTNQDTQYF. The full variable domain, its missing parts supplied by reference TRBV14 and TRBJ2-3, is EAGVTQFPSHSVIEKGQTVTLRCDPISGHDNLYWYRRVMGKEIKFLLHFVKESKQDESGMPNNRFLAERTGGTYSTLKVQPAELEDSGVYFCASRQGGTNQDTQYFGPGTRLTVL.

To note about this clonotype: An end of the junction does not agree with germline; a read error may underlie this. DNA of the CDR3: TGTGCCAGCAGCCTACTAGCGGGAGCAACAAACACTCAGTACTTT. Its translation is CASSLLAGATNTQYF. The rearrangement links TRBV6-1 to TRBJ2-4; 11 bases are a match to TRBD2. The germline V gene encodes CDR1 MNHNS and CDR2 SASEGT. This CDR3 spans 15 amino acids.

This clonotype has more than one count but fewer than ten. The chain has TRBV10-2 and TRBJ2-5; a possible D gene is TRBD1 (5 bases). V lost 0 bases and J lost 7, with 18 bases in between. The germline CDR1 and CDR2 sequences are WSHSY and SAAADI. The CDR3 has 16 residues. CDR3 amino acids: CASSESITNSGRTQYF. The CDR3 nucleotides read TGCGCCAGCAGTGAGTCTATCACTAACTCAGGGCGGACCCAGTACTTC.

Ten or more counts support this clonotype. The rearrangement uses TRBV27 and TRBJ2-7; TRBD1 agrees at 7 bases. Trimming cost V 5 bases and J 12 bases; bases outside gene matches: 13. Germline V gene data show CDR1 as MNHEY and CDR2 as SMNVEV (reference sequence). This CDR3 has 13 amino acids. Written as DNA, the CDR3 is TGTGCCAGCAGTCCATCCGGGACAGCCCATCGGTACTTC. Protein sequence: CASSPSGTAHRYF.

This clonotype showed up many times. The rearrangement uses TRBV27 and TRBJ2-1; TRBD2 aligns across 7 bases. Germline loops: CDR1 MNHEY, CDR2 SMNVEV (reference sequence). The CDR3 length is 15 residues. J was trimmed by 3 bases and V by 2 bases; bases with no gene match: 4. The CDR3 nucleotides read TGTGCCAGCAGTTTAGGGACTATACTCTACAATGAGCAGTTCTTC. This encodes CASSLGTILYNEQFF.

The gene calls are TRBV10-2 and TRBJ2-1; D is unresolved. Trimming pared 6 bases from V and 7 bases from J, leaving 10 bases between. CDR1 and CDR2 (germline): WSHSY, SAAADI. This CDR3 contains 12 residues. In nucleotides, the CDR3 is TGCGCCAGCAGGGGTAGCATGAATGAGCAGTTCTTC. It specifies CASRGSMNEQFF.

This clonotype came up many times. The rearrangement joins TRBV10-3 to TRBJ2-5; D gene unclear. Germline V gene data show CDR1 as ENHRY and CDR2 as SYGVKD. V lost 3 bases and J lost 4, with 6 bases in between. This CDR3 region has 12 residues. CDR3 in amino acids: CAISDVGETQYF. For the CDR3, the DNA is TGTGCCATCAGTGACGTGGGAGAGACCCAGTACTTC.

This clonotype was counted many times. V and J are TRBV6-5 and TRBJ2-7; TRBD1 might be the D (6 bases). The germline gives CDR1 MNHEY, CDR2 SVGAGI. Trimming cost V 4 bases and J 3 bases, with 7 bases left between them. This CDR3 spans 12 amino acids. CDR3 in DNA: TGTGCCAGCAGTTCGACAGGCTACGAGCAGTACTTC. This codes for CASSSTGYEQYF.

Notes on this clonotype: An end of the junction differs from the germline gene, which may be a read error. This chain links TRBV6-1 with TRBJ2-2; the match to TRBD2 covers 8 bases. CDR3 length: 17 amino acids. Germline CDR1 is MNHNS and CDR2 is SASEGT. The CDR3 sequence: CASSRGGAAGSTEKLYF. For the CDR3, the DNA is TGTGCCAGCAGCCGGGGGGGCGCAGCGGGAAGCACAGAGAAGCTGTATTTT.

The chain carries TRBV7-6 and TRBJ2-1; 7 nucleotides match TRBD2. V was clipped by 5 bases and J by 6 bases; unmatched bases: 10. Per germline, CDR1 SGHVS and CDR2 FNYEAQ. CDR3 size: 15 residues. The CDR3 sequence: CASSLTSARGNEQFF. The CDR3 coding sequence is TGTGCCAGCAGCCTCACTAGCGCACGGGGCAATGAGCAGTTCTTC.

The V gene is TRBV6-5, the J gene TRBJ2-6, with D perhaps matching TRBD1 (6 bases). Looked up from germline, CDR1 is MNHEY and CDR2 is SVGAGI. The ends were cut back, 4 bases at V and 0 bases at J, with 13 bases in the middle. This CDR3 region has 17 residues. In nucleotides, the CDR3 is TGTGCCAGCAGTTGGCTCCGGGACAACTCTGGGGCCAACGTCCTGACTTTC. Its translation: CASSWLRDNSGANVLTF.

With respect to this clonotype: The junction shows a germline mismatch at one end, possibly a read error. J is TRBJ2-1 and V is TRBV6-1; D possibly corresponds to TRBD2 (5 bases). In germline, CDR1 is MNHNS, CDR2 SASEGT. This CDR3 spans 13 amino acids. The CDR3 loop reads CPRSEATTGELFF. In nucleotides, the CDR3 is TGTCCCCGGAGTGAAGCGACCACCGGGGAGCTGTTTTTC.

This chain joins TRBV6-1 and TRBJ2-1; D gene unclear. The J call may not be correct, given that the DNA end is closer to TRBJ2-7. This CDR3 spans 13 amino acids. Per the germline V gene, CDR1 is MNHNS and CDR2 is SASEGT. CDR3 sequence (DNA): TGTGCCAGCAGACCCCATAGGACCTACGAGCAGTACTTC. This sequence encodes CASRPHRTYEQYF.

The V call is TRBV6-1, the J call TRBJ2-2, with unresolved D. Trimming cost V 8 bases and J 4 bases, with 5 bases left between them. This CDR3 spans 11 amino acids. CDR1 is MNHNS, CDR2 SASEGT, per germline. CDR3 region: CASWSTGELFF. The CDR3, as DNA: TGTGCCAGCTGGTCCACCGGGGAGCTGTTTTTT.

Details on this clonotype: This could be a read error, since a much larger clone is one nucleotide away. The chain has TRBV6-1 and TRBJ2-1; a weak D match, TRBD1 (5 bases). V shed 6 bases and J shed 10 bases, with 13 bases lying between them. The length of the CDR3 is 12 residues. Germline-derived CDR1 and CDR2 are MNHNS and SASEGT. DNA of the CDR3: TGTGCCAGCAGGTCAGGGCTCGGAGAGCAGTTCTTC. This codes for CASRSGLGEQFF.

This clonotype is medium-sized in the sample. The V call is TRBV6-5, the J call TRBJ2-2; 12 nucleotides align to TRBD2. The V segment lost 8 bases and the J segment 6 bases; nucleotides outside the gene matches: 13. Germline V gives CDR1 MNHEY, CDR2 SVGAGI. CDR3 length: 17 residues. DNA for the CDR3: TGTGCCAGCCGGGGGGGACCAGGACTAGCGGGGTCCGGGGAGCTGTTTTTT. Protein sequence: CASRGGPGLAGSGELFF.

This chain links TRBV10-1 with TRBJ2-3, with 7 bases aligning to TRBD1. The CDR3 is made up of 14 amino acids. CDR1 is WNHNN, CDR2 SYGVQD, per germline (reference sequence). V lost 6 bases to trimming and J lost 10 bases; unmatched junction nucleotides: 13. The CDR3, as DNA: TGCGCCAGCAGCCAGCGGATGAGCACAGGGGCGCAGTATTTT. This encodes CASSQRMSTGAQYF.

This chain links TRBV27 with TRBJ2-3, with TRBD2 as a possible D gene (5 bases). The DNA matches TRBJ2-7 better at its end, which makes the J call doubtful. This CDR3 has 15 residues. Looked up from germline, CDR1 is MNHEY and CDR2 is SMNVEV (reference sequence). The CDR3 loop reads CGAGLGLGVPDTQYF. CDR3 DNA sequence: TGTGGTGCCGGGTTAGGACTCGGTGTCCCAGATACGCAGTACTTC.

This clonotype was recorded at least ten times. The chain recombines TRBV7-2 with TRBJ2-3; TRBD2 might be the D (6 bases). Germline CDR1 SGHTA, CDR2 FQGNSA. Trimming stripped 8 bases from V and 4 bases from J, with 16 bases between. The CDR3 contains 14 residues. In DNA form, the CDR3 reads TGTGCCAGCTTACTTTGGTGGGGGGCAGATACGCAGTATTTT. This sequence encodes CASLLWWGADTQYF.

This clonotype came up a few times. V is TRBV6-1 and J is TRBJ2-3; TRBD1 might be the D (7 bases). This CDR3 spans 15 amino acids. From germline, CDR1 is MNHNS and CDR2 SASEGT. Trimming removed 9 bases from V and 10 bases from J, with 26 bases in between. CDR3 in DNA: TGTGCCAGGGGCCTCCAGGCCGGGAGCACAGGGGCGCAGTATTTT. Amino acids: CARGLQAGSTGAQYF.

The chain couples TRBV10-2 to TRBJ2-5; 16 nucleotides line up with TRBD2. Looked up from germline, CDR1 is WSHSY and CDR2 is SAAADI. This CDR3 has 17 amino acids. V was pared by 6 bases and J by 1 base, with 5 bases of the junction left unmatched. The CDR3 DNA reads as TGCGCCAGCAGCGGGGGACTAGCGGGGGGGTTCCAAGAGACCCAGTACTTC. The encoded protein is CASSGGLAGGFQETQYF.

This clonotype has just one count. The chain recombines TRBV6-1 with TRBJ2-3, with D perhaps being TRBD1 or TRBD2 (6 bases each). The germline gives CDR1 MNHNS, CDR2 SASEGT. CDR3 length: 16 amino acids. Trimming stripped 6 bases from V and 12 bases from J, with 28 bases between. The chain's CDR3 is CASRVLGGGPKETQYF. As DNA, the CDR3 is TGTGCCAGCAGGGTGCTAGGGGGAGGTCCAAAAGAGACCCAGTATTTT.